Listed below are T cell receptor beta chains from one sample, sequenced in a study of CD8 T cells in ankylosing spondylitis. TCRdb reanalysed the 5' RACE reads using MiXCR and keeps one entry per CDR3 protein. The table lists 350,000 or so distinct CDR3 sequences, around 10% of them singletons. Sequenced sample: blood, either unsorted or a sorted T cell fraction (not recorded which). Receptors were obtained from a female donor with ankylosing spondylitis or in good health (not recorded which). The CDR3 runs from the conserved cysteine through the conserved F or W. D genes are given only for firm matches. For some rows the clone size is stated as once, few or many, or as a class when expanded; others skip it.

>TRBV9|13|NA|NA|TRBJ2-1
TGTGCCAGCAGCGCAGTTTCCTACAATGAGCAGTTCTTC
CASSAVSYNEQFF
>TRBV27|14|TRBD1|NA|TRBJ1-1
TGTGCCAGCAGTCCCGGGACAGAGGTCACTGAAGCTTTCTTT
CASSPGTEVTEAFF
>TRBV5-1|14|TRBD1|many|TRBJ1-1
TGCGCCAGCAGCCTCCAGGACAGGGGCACTGAAGCTTTCTTT
CASSLQDRGTEAFF
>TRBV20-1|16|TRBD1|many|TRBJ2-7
TGCAGTGCTAGTGGGACAGGGGCCGCGGATCCCTACGAGCAGTACTTC
CSASGTGAADPYEQYF
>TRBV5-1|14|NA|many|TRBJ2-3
TGCGCCAGCACGGGGCGGGGAGACACAGATACGCAGTATTTT
CASTGRGDTDTQYF
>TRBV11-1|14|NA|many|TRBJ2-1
TGTGCCAGCAGGCGGACCGCCTGGGACAATGAGCAGTTCTTC
CASRRTAWDNEQFF
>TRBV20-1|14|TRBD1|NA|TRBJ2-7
TGCAGTGCCCCCACAGGGGGCGCCTTGGGCGAGCAGTACTTC
CSAPTGGALGEQYF
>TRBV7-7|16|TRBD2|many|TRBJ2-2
TGTGCCAGCAGCTTAGCCGGGACTAGCGGGACCGGGGAGCTGTTTTTT
CASSLAGTSGTGELFF
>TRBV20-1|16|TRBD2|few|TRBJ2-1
TGCAGTGCTAGAGACGGACTAGCGGGGACTCACAATGAGCAGTTCTTC
CSARDGLAGTHNEQFF
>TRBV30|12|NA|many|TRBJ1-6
TGTGCCTGGAGTGTACGCGACTCACCCCTCCACTTT
CAWSVRDSPLHF
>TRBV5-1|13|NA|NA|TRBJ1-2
TGCGCCAGCGCACCTACAGGGTTGGATGGCTACACCTTC
CASAPTGLDGYTF
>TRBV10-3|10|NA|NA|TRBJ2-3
TGTGCCATCAAAGGTGATACGCAGTATTTT
CAIKGDTQYF
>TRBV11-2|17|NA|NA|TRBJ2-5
TGTGCCAGCAGCTTAGCTATCGGTGCAGGTGGCCAAGAGACCCAGTACTTC
CASSLAIGAGGQETQYF